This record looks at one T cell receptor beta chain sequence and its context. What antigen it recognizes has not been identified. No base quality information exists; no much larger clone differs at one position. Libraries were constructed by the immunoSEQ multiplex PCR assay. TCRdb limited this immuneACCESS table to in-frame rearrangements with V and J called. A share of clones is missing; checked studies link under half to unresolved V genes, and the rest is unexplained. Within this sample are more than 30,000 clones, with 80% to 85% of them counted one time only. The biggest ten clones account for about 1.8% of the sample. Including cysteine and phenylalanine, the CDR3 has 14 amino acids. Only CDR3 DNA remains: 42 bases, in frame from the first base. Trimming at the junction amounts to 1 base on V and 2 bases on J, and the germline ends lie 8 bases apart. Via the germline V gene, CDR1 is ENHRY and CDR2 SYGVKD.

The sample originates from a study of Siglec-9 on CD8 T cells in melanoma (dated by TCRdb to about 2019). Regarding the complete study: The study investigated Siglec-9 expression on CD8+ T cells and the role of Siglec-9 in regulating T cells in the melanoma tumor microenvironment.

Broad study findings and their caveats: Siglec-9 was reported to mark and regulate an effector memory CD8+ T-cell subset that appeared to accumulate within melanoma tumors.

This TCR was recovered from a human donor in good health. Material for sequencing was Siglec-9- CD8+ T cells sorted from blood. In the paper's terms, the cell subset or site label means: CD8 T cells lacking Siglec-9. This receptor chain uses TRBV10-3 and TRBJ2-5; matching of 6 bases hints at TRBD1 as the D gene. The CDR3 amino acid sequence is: CAISELGAQETQYF. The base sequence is TGTGCCATCAGTGAGTTGGGGGCGCAAGAGACCCAGTACTTC.